These 17 T cell receptor beta chains were sequenced from one sample in a study of blood T cell repertoires in COVID-19. Sequencing used immunoSEQ multiplex PCR; TCRdb keeps in-frame clones, though not all of them. The data show roughly 120,000 clones, with roughly four fifths seen just once and about 2.7% held by the top ten. Sequenced sample: peripheral blood. Receptor source: a man aged 50-60 years with acute or convalescent COVID-19.

This clone was counted between two and nine times. The V gene is TRBV19, the J gene TRBJ1-4; possibly TRBD1 for D (6 bases). The V and J ends lost 4 bases and 10 bases respectively, with 22 bases between them. The CDR3 runs to 16 residues. Germline assignment: CDR1 LNHDA and CDR2 SQIVND (reference sequence). CDR3 loop: CASSTRGTPYMGKLFF. CDR3 coding DNA: TGTGCCAGTAGTACCAGAGGGACACCCTACATGGGAAAACTGTTTTTT.

V and J are TRBV11-2 and TRBJ2-7; TRBD2 matches at 9 bases. The CDR3 is made up of 15 amino acids. V trimming: 5 bases; J trimming: 3 bases; junction bases outside the gene matches: 8. CDR1 and CDR2 from the germline V gene are SGHAT and FQNNGV. CDR3 in DNA: TGTGCCAGCAGCCCGGGACTAGCCGGGGGCTACGAGCAGTACTTC. It is translated as CASSPGLAGGYEQYF.

This chain joins TRBV10-2 and TRBJ2-3, with D maybe TRBD2 (7 bases). Trimming took 6 bases from V and 0 from J, leaving 10 bases between them. In germline, CDR1 is WSHSY, CDR2 SAAADI. This CDR3 is 14 amino acids long. The CDR3 DNA sequence: TGCGCCAGCAGGAGGGGGGGGAGCACAGATACGCAGTATTTT. Translation gives CASRRGGSTDTQYF.

Here the CDR3 DNA reads TGTGCCAGCAGCCCCTGGACAGGGGGCGCGGGTCAGCCCCAGCATTTT. Its translation: CASSPWTGGAGQPQHF. This rearrangement joins TRBV5-8 to TRBJ1-5; 11 nucleotides match TRBD1. V trimming: 4 bases; J trimming: 6 bases; junction bases outside the gene matches: 9. Germline-derived CDR1 and CDR2 are SGHTS and YDEGEE. The CDR3 spans 16 residues.

In its sample, this clone was seen once. The chain joins TRBV14 to TRBJ2-1, with 8 bases identical to TRBD2. The V and J ends lost 0 bases and 3 bases, in that order; junction bases with no gene match: 10. Germline CDR1 is SGHDN and CDR2 is FVKESK. The CDR3 contains 18 residues. The CDR3 region is CASSQDKWAGGLYNEQFF. The CDR3 DNA follows: TGTGCCAGCAGCCAAGATAAATGGGCGGGAGGCCTCTACAATGAGCAGTTCTTC.

This chain links TRBV11-2 with TRBJ1-2; D is uncertain. The CDR3 totals 15 residues. Trimming took off 5 bases at V and 7 bases at J, with 20 bases between the two ends. CDR1 and CDR2 (germline): SGHAT, FQNNGV. The CDR3 DNA reads as TGTGCCAGCAGCCTGGGCGTTGTTACCGCCAGTGGCTACACCTTC. Amino acids: CASSLGVVTASGYTF.

The chain is built from TRBV27 and TRBJ1-2; 12 bases align to TRBD1. The junction had 5 bases not matched to a gene; V was cut back by 2 bases and J by 7 bases. CDR3 length equals 15 residues. Germline lookup yields CDR1 MNHEY and CDR2 SMNVEV (reference sequence). This CDR3 is CASSLGTGGIGGYTF. DNA of the CDR3: TGTGCCAGCAGTTTAGGGACAGGGGGCATAGGTGGCTACACCTTC.

The rearrangement joins TRBV5-1 to TRBJ2-1; TRBD2 agrees at 10 bases. Germline-derived CDR1 and CDR2 are SGHRS and YFSETQ. V dropped 2 bases and J dropped 1; count of bases not matched to a gene: 3. The CDR3 runs to 16 residues. The CDR3, as DNA: TGCGCCAGCAGCTTAACTAGCGGGGTTTCCTACAATGAGCAGTTCTTC. Amino acid sequence: CASSLTSGVSYNEQFF.

With regard to this clone: Compared with germline, one end of the junction differs, possibly owing to a read error. CDR3 sequence reads: CAWGVGANTEAFF. The CDR3 region has the DNA TGTGCCTGGGGTGTAGGGGCGAACACTGAAGCTTTCTTT. The rearrangement links TRBV30 to TRBJ1-1, with D possibly TRBD1 on 5 matching bases. CDR1 is GTSNPN, CDR2 SVGIG, per germline (reference sequence). The length of the CDR3 is 13 residues.

There are a few counts of this clone. The chain combines TRBV5-6 with TRBJ1-5, with D possibly TRBD1 on 5 matching bases. Per the germline V gene, CDR1 is SGHDT and CDR2 is YYEEEE. Deletions cut 2 bases from V and 2 bases from J, with 14 bases between. There are 16 residues in the CDR3. CDR3 sequence (DNA): TGTGCCAGCAGCTTAATGGGGCAGGGTGGCAATCAGCCCCAGCATTTT. It specifies CASSLMGQGGNQPQHF. Complete variable domain (other parts from reference TRBV5-6 and TRBJ1-5): DAGVTQSPTHLIKTRGQQVTLRCSPKSGHDTVSWYQQALGQGPQFIFQYYEEEERQRGNFPDRFSGHQFPNYSSELNVNALLLGDSALYLCASSLMGQGGNQPQHFGDGTRLSIL.

For the CDR3, the DNA is TGTGCCAGCAGCAGCCCGGGGGACAGGAGCTCCTACGAGCAGTACTTC. It is translated as CASSSPGDRSSYEQYF. The J gene is TRBJ2-7, the V gene TRBV21-1; the table assigns TRBD1, which was not confirmed against the DNA. TRBV21-1 is designated a pseudogene. The CDR3 length is 16 residues.

The chain couples TRBV19 to TRBJ1-1, with D tentatively TRBD1 (6 bases). CDR1 and CDR2 (germline): LNHDA, SQIVND (reference sequence). This CDR3 is built from 15 residues. V was trimmed by 3 bases and J by 2 bases, leaving 13 bases between them. In DNA form, the CDR3 reads TGTGCCAGTAGTATTGCAGGGGCCTTCAACACTGAAGCTTTCTTT. Residues: CASSIAGAFNTEAFF.

The chain joins TRBV28 to TRBJ1-4; 10 bases fit TRBD1. The trim removed 2 bases at V and 0 bases at J, leaving 6 bases unmatched. Germline CDR1 and CDR2: MDHEN and SYDVKM. The CDR3 is 18 amino acids. The CDR3 region is CASSLAGQGITTNEKLFF. The CDR3 DNA is TGTGCCAGCAGTTTAGCGGGACAGGGGATTACAACTAATGAAAAACTGTTTTTT.

The rearrangement joins TRBV2 to TRBJ2-5, with 11 bases matching TRBD2. CDR3 length: 17 amino acids. Germline V gene data show CDR1 as SNHLY and CDR2 as FYNNEI. V dropped 6 bases and J dropped 1; count of bases not matched to a gene: 10. The CDR3 nucleotides are TGTGCCAGCAGCTGGACTAGCGGGCTTGGGGCCCAAGAGACCCAGTACTTC. Protein product: CASSWTSGLGAQETQYF.

This chain links TRBV9 with TRBJ1-2; 7 bases match TRBD1. V shed 2 bases and J 5 bases; nucleotides not matched to a gene: 6. The germline V gene encodes CDR1 SGDLS and CDR2 YYNGEE. The CDR3 is made up of 14 amino acids. CDR3 in amino acids: CASSVRDSSYGYTF. The CDR3, as DNA: TGTGCCAGCAGCGTCCGGGACAGCTCTTATGGCTACACCTTC.

This CDR3 reads CATSRGRQGFFRSTGELFF. CDR3 nucleotide sequence: TGTGCCACCAGCAGAGGTAGACAGGGGTTCTTTAGGAGCACCGGGGAGCTGTTTTTT. V usage is TRBV15 and J usage is TRBJ2-2; TRBD1 matches at 8 bases. The CDR3 is 19 amino acids. Per the germline V gene, CDR1 is LNHNV and CDR2 is YYDKDF (reference sequence). V lost 1 base, J lost 4 bases, and 14 bases stayed unmatched.

In its sample, this clone was seen many times. The chain recombines TRBV1 with TRBJ1-1; TRBD1 reflects the table's D call only, with no check against the DNA. TRBV1 is reported as a pseudogene. The CDR3 is made up of 14 amino acids. CDR3 in amino acids: CTSSLPTSHTEAFF. The CDR3 DNA is TGCACCAGCAGCCTCCCGACAAGCCACACTGAAGCTTTCTTT.